These T cell receptor beta chains were read from a single sample in a study of blood T cells in healthy people across ages. TCRdb re-derived calls from the 5' RACE reads in MiXCR, one entry per CDR3 protein. This sample has around 580,000 distinct CDR3 sequences, with around 48% found just once. The material sequenced was blood. The receptors here all came from an older man in good health. The CDR3 runs from the conserved cysteine through the conserved F or W. A D gene is named only where the DNA matches it firmly. Rows may omit the clone size; those that give it use once, few, many or a size class.

V gene: TRBV6-5
J gene: TRBJ1-1
D gene: NA
clone size: few
CDR3 DNA: TGTGCCAGCAGTTACTCGAGTAGGGGCGACACTGAAGCTTTCTTT
CDR3 protein: CASSYSSRGDTEAFF

V gene: TRBV7-3
J gene: TRBJ2-7
D gene: NA
clone size: NA
CDR3 DNA: TGTGTCAGCAGCTCGCAAGGGGCGGGGACCTACGAGCAGTACTTC
CDR3 protein: CVSSSQGAGTYEQYF

V gene: TRBV6-1
J gene: TRBJ2-5
D gene: NA
clone size: few
CDR3 DNA: TGTGCCAGCAGTGAAGCTTTCTTCTTTGATTTTCGCGGGACCCAACAAGAGACCCAGTACTTC
CDR3 protein: CASSEAFFFDFRGTQQETQYF

V gene: TRBV6-1
J gene: TRBJ1-5
D gene: TRBD1
clone size: NA
CDR3 DNA: TGTGCCAGCAGGATCGGACAGGATCAGCCCCAGCATTTT
CDR3 protein: CASRIGQDQPQHF

V gene: TRBV28
J gene: TRBJ2-1
D gene: TRBD1
clone size: once
CDR3 DNA: TGTGCCAGCAGTTTCTCTCGGGCAGGGGGCGCCTACAATGAGCAGTTCTTC
CDR3 protein: CASSFSRAGGAYNEQFF

V gene: TRBV7-2
J gene: TRBJ1-1
D gene: NA
clone size: NA
CDR3 DNA: TGTGCCAGCACTTCCCCGGGAAACCTAAGGATCACTGAAGCTTTCTTT
CDR3 protein: CASTSPGNLRITEAFF

V gene: TRBV7-2
J gene: TRBJ2-1
D gene: TRBD1
clone size: few
CDR3 DNA: TGTGCCAGCAGCTTCAAGGGGGCGGACGAGCAGTTCTTC
CDR3 protein: CASSFKGADEQFF

V gene: TRBV6-9
J gene: TRBJ2-3
D gene: NA
clone size: few
CDR3 DNA: TGTGCCAGCAGTTCATTAGCGGCTGCAGTTACGCAGTATTTT
CDR3 protein: CASSSLAAAVTQYF

V gene: TRBV5-4
J gene: TRBJ2-1
D gene: TRBD2
clone size: NA
CDR3 DNA: TGTGCCAGCAGCTTAGGGGGGACTAGCGGGAGCAATGAGCAGTTCTTC
CDR3 protein: CASSLGGTSGSNEQFF

V gene: TRBV5-1
J gene: TRBJ2-5
D gene: TRBD2
clone size: NA
CDR3 DNA: TGCGCCAGCAGCTTTATGGTGTCGGCTAGCGGGGGAGAAAGGTACCAAGAGACCCAGTACTTC
CDR3 protein: CASSFMVSASGGERYQETQYF

V gene: TRBV7-2
J gene: TRBJ2-7
D gene: TRBD1
clone size: few
CDR3 DNA: TGTGCCAGCAGCTTAGGGACAGGGGGGTTCGAGCAGTACTTC
CDR3 protein: CASSLGTGGFEQYF

V gene: TRBV13
J gene: TRBJ1-1
D gene: NA
clone size: NA
CDR3 DNA: TGTGCCAGCAGAATATTCGTCGGGGGTCACACTGAAGCTTTCTTT
CDR3 protein: CASRIFVGGHTEAFF

V gene: TRBV29-1
J gene: TRBJ2-1
D gene: NA
clone size: NA
CDR3 DNA: TGCAGCGTTGGGTGGGCAGGTACCTACAATGAGCAGTTCTTC
CDR3 protein: CSVGWAGTYNEQFF

V gene: TRBV9
J gene: TRBJ2-3
D gene: NA
clone size: NA
CDR3 DNA: TGTGCCAGCAGCGGTCGGCGGGCGGGGACAGATACGCAGTATTTT
CDR3 protein: CASSGRRAGTDTQYF

V gene: TRBV29-1
J gene: TRBJ2-3
D gene: TRBD1
clone size: NA
CDR3 DNA: TGCAGCGGGACGGGACAGGGGGACAAAGGGTGGGCAGATACGCAGTATTTT
CDR3 protein: CSGTGQGDKGWADTQYF

V gene: TRBV7-2
J gene: TRBJ2-7
D gene: NA
clone size: NA
CDR3 DNA: TGTGCCAGCAGCTCGGTTCCGAGCTCCTACGAGCAGTACTTC
CDR3 protein: CASSSVPSSYEQYF

V gene: TRBV27
J gene: TRBJ1-2
D gene: NA
clone size: once
CDR3 DNA: TGTGCCAGCGGGGACGCAGGTTATTCCTATGGCTACACCTTC
CDR3 protein: CASGDAGYSYGYTF

V gene: TRBV18
J gene: TRBJ2-7
D gene: NA
clone size: NA
CDR3 DNA: TGTGCCAGCTCAGTGACAGCTTACGAGCAGTACTTC
CDR3 protein: CASSVTAYEQYF

V gene: TRBV29-1
J gene: TRBJ2-3
D gene: NA
clone size: NA
CDR3 DNA: TGCAGCGTTCCGGGACGGTACACAGATACGCAGTATTTT
CDR3 protein: CSVPGRYTDTQYF

V gene: TRBV21-1
J gene: TRBJ2-1
D gene: NA
clone size: NA
CDR3 DNA: TGTGCCAGCAGCAAACGGGGACAGGGGTCGGGGAATGAGCAGTTCTTC
CDR3 protein: CASSKRGQGSGNEQFF

V gene: TRBV20-1
J gene: TRBJ2-1
D gene: TRBD2
clone size: NA
CDR3 DNA: TGCAGTGCTAGTCCGGGAGGAATCACCTACAATGAGCAGTTCTTC
CDR3 protein: CSASPGGITYNEQFF

V gene: TRBV7-2
J gene: TRBJ2-5
D gene: TRBD2
clone size: NA
CDR3 DNA: TGTGCCAGCAGCTTAGCGCGGACTAGCGGGAGAGGGCAAGAGACCCAGTACTTC
CDR3 protein: CASSLARTSGRGQETQYF

V gene: TRBV20-1
J gene: TRBJ2-1
D gene: NA
clone size: few
CDR3 DNA: TGCAGTGCTAGAGGGGGAATGGGCTCCTACAATGAGCAGTTCTTC
CDR3 protein: CSARGGMGSYNEQFF

V gene: TRBV4-3
J gene: TRBJ2-3
D gene: NA
clone size: NA
CDR3 DNA: TGCGCCAGCAGCCAAGATCGTGGGGGCGCAGGCACAGATACGCAGTATTTT
CDR3 protein: CASSQDRGGAGTDTQYF

V gene: TRBV29-1
J gene: TRBJ1-4
D gene: NA
clone size: NA
CDR3 DNA: TGCAGCGTTCCAGGGAGTGAAAAACTGTTTTTT
CDR3 protein: CSVPGSEKLFF

V gene: TRBV20-1
J gene: TRBJ2-1
D gene: NA
clone size: few
CDR3 DNA: TGCAGTGCTAGAGAAACCCAGGGCCTGGGTCTTGAGCAGTTCTTC
CDR3 protein: CSARETQGLGLEQFF

V gene: TRBV7-2
J gene: TRBJ1-2
D gene: NA
clone size: once
CDR3 DNA: TGTGCCAGCAGCTACCCGAACAGACCTAACTATGGCTACACCTTC
CDR3 protein: CASSYPNRPNYGYTF

V gene: TRBV20-1
J gene: TRBJ2-4
D gene: NA
clone size: NA
CDR3 DNA: TGCAGTGCTAGAGAAAGTGGAGCCAAAAACATTCAGTACTTC
CDR3 protein: CSARESGAKNIQYF

V gene: TRBV5-1
J gene: TRBJ2-1
D gene: NA
clone size: few
CDR3 DNA: TGCGCCAGCACAGGGACGCCAAGGGAGCAGTTCTTC
CDR3 protein: CASTGTPREQFF

V gene: TRBV11-2
J gene: TRBJ2-4
D gene: TRBD2
clone size: NA
CDR3 DNA: TGCGCCAGCAGCTTGGGGGGGTTCGGCATTCAGTACTTC
CDR3 protein: CASSLGGFGIQYF

V gene: TRBV9
J gene: TRBJ2-6
D gene: TRBD1
clone size: few
CDR3 DNA: TGTGCCAGCAGCGTAGCTGGGACAGGGTCCCCTGGGGCCAACGTCCTGACTTTC
CDR3 protein: CASSVAGTGSPGANVLTF

V gene: TRBV4-3
J gene: TRBJ1-6
D gene: NA
clone size: NA
CDR3 DNA: TGCGCCAGCAGCCAAGATCGGGAGTCACCCCTCCACTTT
CDR3 protein: CASSQDRESPLHF

V gene: TRBV7-2
J gene: TRBJ2-7
D gene: TRBD2
clone size: few
CDR3 DNA: TGTGCCAGCAGCTTATTAGCGGGAGGTTACGAGCAGTACTTC
CDR3 protein: CASSLLAGGYEQYF

V gene: TRBV6-5
J gene: TRBJ2-1
D gene: TRBD2
clone size: many
CDR3 DNA: TGTGCCTCAGCATCCACTATAGCGGGAGTTGGTGAGCAGTTCTTC
CDR3 protein: CASASTIAGVGEQFF

V gene: TRBV4-2
J gene: TRBJ1-2
D gene: NA
clone size: many
CDR3 DNA: TGTGCCAGCAGCCAATCCCCGGTCGGGCGGCTCAGGAGCTACACCTTC
CDR3 protein: CASSQSPVGRLRSYTF

V gene: TRBV6-6
J gene: TRBJ1-1
D gene: NA
clone size: NA
CDR3 DNA: TGTGCCAGCAGTACAACAGTCGAGGGGCGAAAAGCTTTCTTT
CDR3 protein: CASSTTVEGRKAFF

V gene: TRBV28
J gene: TRBJ1-2
D gene: TRBD1
clone size: few
CDR3 DNA: TGTGCCAGCAAAACAGGGGTCGTCTATGGCTACACCTTC
CDR3 protein: CASKTGVVYGYTF

V gene: TRBV20-1
J gene: TRBJ2-3
D gene: NA
clone size: few
CDR3 DNA: TGCAGTGCTAGAGATGGCAGAACAGATACGCAGTATTTT
CDR3 protein: CSARDGRTDTQYF

V gene: TRBV6-6
J gene: TRBJ2-1
D gene: TRBD1
clone size: many
CDR3 DNA: TGTGCCAGCACCGCAAGGGACAGGGGACGCAATGAGCAGTTCTTC
CDR3 protein: CASTARDRGRNEQFF

V gene: TRBV7-2
J gene: TRBJ1-2
D gene: NA
clone size: few
CDR3 DNA: TGTGCCAGCAGCTTAGGACGCAGGGCTGACTATGGCTACACCTTC
CDR3 protein: CASSLGRRADYGYTF

V gene: TRBV4-3
J gene: TRBJ1-2
D gene: NA
clone size: few
CDR3 DNA: TGCGCCAGCAGCCAAGAGAAAGCCCCTAGTTATGGCTACACCTTC
CDR3 protein: CASSQEKAPSYGYTF